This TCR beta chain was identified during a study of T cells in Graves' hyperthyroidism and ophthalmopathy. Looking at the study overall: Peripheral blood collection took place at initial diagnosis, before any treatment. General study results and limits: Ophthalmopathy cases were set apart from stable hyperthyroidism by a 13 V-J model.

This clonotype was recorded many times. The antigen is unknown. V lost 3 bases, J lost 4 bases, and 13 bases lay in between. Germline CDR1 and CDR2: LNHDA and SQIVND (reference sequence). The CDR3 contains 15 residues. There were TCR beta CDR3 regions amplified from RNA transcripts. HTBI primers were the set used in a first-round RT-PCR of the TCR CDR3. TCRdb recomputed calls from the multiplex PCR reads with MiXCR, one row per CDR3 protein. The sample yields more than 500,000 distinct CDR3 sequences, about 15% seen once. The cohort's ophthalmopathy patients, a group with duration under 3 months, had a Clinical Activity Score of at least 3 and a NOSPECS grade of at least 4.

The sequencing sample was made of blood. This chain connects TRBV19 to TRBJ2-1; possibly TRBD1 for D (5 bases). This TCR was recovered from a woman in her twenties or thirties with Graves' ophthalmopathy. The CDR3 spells CASSIMRTSYNEQFF. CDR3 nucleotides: TGTGCCAGTAGTATCATGAGGACATCGTACAATGAGCAGTTCTTC.